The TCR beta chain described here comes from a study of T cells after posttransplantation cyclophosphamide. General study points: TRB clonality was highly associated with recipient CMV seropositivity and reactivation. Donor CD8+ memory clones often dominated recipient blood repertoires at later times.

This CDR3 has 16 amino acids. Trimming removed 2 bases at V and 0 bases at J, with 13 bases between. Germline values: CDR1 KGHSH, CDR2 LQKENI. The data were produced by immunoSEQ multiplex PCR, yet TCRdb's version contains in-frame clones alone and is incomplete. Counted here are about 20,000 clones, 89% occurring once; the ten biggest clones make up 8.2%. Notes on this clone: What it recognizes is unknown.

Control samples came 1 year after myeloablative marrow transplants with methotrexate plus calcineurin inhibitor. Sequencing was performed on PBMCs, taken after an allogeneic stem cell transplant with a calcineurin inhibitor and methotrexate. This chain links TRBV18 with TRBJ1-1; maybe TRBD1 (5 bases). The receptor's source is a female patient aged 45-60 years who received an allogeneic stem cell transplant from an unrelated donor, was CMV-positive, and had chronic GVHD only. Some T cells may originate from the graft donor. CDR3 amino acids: CASSPSGRAMNTEAFF. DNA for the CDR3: TGTGCCAGCTCACCATCTGGCAGGGCCATGAACACTGAAGCTTTCTTT.